The source of this T cell receptor beta chain is a study of a mutant IDH1 vaccine in newly diagnosed glioma. Overall study context: Vaccines began 4-6 weeks after radiotherapy alone, or with temozolomide cycles. Treated patients comprised about 60% males and around 38% females, mean age about 38 years.

Only in-frame clones appear in the TCRdb table, and some are missing; sequencing was by immunoSEQ multiplex PCR. This sample has 65,000 to 85,000 clones, with 70% to 90% found just once. Germline V gene sequence: CDR1 GTSNPN, CDR2 SVGIG (reference sequence). The V gene end was trimmed by 4 bases and the J gene end by 4 bases; junction bases not matched to a gene: 1. CDR3 length: 11 residues. A single count supports this clone. Its matching antigen is unknown. Study-level findings and limits: Apparently, pseudoprogression bore no relation to changes among the top peripheral T cell clonotypes.

The time point here: week 35, safety follow-up. Every vaccination contained 300 ug of the mutant IDH1 20-mer peptide and was paired with topical imiquimod. Every donor had a new WHO grade 3 or 4 astrocytoma that was IDH1-mutant, with loss of nuclear ATRX. Specimen: PBMCs, collected from a glioma patient whose treatment included an IDH1 peptide vaccine. This sequence was found in a man aged 30 to 39 with glioma. This chain connects TRBV30 to TRBJ2-7; 7 positions match TRBD1. CDR3 in amino acids: CAWIQGYEQYF. In DNA, the CDR3 is TGTGCCTGGATACAGGGGTACGAGCAGTACTTC.